This entry features one T cell receptor (beta chain) sequence. Its antigen remains unknown. The junction differs from germline at one of its ends, possibly a read error. The identical CDR3 is also encoded by other nucleotide sequences in the sample. The data derive from a study of cytomegalovirus exposure and HLA in healthy donors. Findings and limits, study-wide: In vitro confirmation showed three CMV-associated chains to be CMV antigen specific. Association of a missense DCLRE1C variant with TCR beta V- and J-gene trimming was reported in a later analysis. A later analysis by the authors found several of the most significant clusters apparently linked to common viral pathogens. In a later analysis, at a false discovery rate of 0.05, approximately 18,000 TCR beta sequences were associated with HLA alleles.

The PCR ran on 60 Vbeta and 13 Jbeta primers. Libraries were prepared by immunoSEQ multiplex PCR; TCRdb keeps only in-frame clonotypes and omits some of them. This sample has around 110,000 clones, with roughly 82% found just once. The CDR3 has 14 residues. The germline gives CDR1 SSHAT, CDR2 FNYEAQ (reference sequence). The chain employs TRBV7-7 and TRBJ2-5; D unclear. Source material: PBMCs. This receptor was taken from a woman aged 50 to 60 in good health and CMV-seropositive. This chain's CDR3 is CASSLEIGSETQYF. The CDR3 DNA reads as TGCGCCAGCAGCTTAGAGATCGGTTCAGAGACCCAGTACTTC.